These 13 T cell receptor beta chains were all obtained from the same sample, sequenced in a study of technical replicates of blood from a handful of donors. Some clones are missing from TCRdb's copy, which holds only in-frame ones; the method was immunoSEQ multiplex PCR. The sample gives tens of thousands of clones, more than 85% of which show up once; 0.3% to 0.45% is in the top ten. Specimen: T cells isolated from PBMCs. The receptor set was obtained from a human donor in good health. Some clones in this sample may be carry-over from other donors' samples.

The chain employs TRBV11-2 and TRBJ2-4; 7 bases match TRBD2. The CDR3 totals 14 residues. Looked up from germline, CDR1 is SGHAT and CDR2 is FQNNGV. V was clipped by 5 bases and J by 1 base; unmatched bases: 2. CDR3 sequence: CASSLGGAKNIQYF. CDR3 bases: TGTGCCAGCAGCCTGGGAGGGGCCAAAAACATTCAGTACTTC.

The V gene is TRBV6-5, the J gene TRBJ1-1, with TRBD1 matching 10 bases. After removal of 7 bases from V and 8 bases from J, the junction contained 4 bases not matched to a gene. In germline, CDR1 is MNHEY, CDR2 SVGAGI. CDR3 length equals 12 residues. The CDR3 loop is CASTWTGGEAFF. Written as DNA, the CDR3 is TGTGCCAGCACGTGGACAGGGGGGGAAGCTTTCTTT.

CDR3 coding DNA: TGTGCCAGCGCCCGTTTCGGGTACCAGTACTTC. It yields the protein CASARFGYQYF. The chain uses TRBV2 and TRBJ2-5; D is unclear. V lost 8 bases and J lost 10, with 14 bases in between. From germline, CDR1 is SNHLY and CDR2 FYNNEI. The length of the CDR3 is 11 residues.

J is TRBJ1-4 and V is TRBV19; D uncertain. This CDR3 has 14 amino acids. The V gene's germline CDR1 is LNHDA and CDR2 SQIVND (reference sequence). Trimming took 3 bases from V and 3 from J, leaving 8 bases between them. CDR3 region: CASSIVEANEKLFF. As DNA, the CDR3 is TGTGCCAGTAGTATTGTCGAGGCTAATGAAAAACTGTTTTTT.

CDR3 sequence (DNA): TGTGCCAGTAGTATTTGGGGGGGCGTCCTGACTTTC. Its protein product is CASSIWGGVLTF. The chain has TRBV19 and TRBJ2-6, with TRBD2 matching over 7 bases. CDR1 and CDR2 (germline): LNHDA, SQIVND (reference sequence). The CDR3 contains 12 residues. J gave up 12 bases and V 3 bases, and 2 bases lay outside the gene matches. The full variable domain, rest sourced from reference TRBV19 and TRBJ2-6, is DGGITQSPKYLFRKEGQNVTLSCEQNLNHDAMYWYRQDPGQGLRLIYYSQIVNDFQKGDIAEGYSVSREKKESFPLTVTSAQKNPTAFYLCASSIWGGVLTFGAGSRLTVL.

V gene TRBV11-3 combines with J gene TRBJ2-6; D uncertain. The CDR3 consists of 14 residues. Looked up from germline, CDR1 is SGHNT and CDR2 is YENEEA. Trimming stripped 1 base from V and 2 bases from J, with 3 bases between. This chain's CDR3 is CASSLGTGANVLTF. The CDR3 bases are TGTGCCAGCAGCTTAGGTACTGGGGCCAACGTCCTGACTTTC.

In regard to this clone: One end of the junction is discordant with germline, which a read error may explain. V and J are TRBV7-7 and TRBJ2-5, with D perhaps matching TRBD1 (5 bases). The CDR3 contains 13 residues. Germline assignment: CDR1 SSHAT and CDR2 FNYEAQ (reference sequence). CDR3 sequence (DNA): TGTGCTAGCAGCTGGGGCGAACAAGAGACCCAGTACTTC. Protein product: CASSWGEQETQYF.

The chain joins TRBV7-9 to TRBJ2-7, with TRBD2 identical over 8 bases. CDR1 and CDR2 from the germline V gene are SEHNR and FQNEAQ (reference sequence). V was pared by 4 bases and J by 4 bases, with 6 bases of the junction left unmatched. The CDR3 is made up of 14 amino acids. The CDR3 nucleotides read TGTGCCAGCAGCTCTAGCGGGTCGGGGTACGAGCAGTACTTC. The encoded protein is CASSSSGSGYEQYF.

The chain's CDR3 is CASSVANRGEQYF. In DNA form, the CDR3 reads TGTGCCAGCAGCGTAGCGAACAGGGGCGAGCAGTACTTC. The chain joins TRBV9 to TRBJ2-7, with TRBD1 matching over 7 bases. The germline CDR1 and CDR2 sequences are SGDLS and YYNGEE. The CDR3 loop spans 13 amino acids. The J segment lost 6 bases and the V segment lost 0 bases, leaving 3 bases of the junction unmatched.

A few counts support this clone. V and J are TRBV6-5 and TRBJ2-7, with a possible D match to TRBD1 (6 bases). The CDR3 spans 15 residues. Per germline, CDR1 MNHEY and CDR2 SVGAGI. V shed 8 bases and J shed 1 base, with 18 bases lying between them. The CDR3 loop reads CASATHLQGSYEQYF. In DNA, the CDR3 is TGTGCCAGCGCTACACATCTACAGGGTTCCTACGAGCAGTACTTC.

The rearrangement uses TRBV7-6 and TRBJ2-1; possible D gene TRBD2, 5 bases. Germline V gene sequence: CDR1 SGHVS, CDR2 FNYEAQ. V was cut by 5 bases and J by 10 bases, with 24 bases left in between. The CDR3 consists of 16 residues. This CDR3 reads CASSPSEGGRGNEQFF. The CDR3 coding sequence is TGTGCCAGCAGCCCGAGCGAGGGCGGACGTGGGAACGAGCAGTTCTTC.

The chain carries TRBV5-1 and TRBJ2-7; TRBD2 agrees at 9 bases. Germline CDR1 reads SGHRS; CDR2 reads YFSETQ. V lost 0 bases, J lost 1 base, and 5 bases stayed unmatched. The CDR3 extends over 16 amino acids. CDR3 sequence: CASSLALAGQSYEQYF. The CDR3 nucleotides are TGCGCCAGCAGCTTGGCCCTAGCGGGACAATCCTACGAGCAGTACTTC.

The chain recombines TRBV6-6 with TRBJ1-1, with D maybe TRBD1 (5 bases). V lost 3 bases and J 0 bases, leaving 14 bases between the germline ends. The CDR3 length is 16 residues. Germline assignment: CDR1 MNHNY and CDR2 SVGAGI (reference sequence). CDR3 sequence reads: CASSYDSDGMNTEAFF. Here the CDR3 DNA reads TGTGCCAGCAGTTATGACAGCGACGGAATGAACACTGAAGCTTTCTTT.